This passage covers 24 T cell receptor beta chains from one sample sequenced in a study of beta chain features in type 1 diabetes. Regarding the study as a whole: TCRB CDR3s were moderately but significantly shorter in Type 1 diabetes patients in all four CD4+ subsets.

No antigen is known for these receptors. Of the isolated RNA, all was reverse transcribed, and so the sequenced material was expressed TCRB transcripts. The protocol was immunoSEQ multiplex PCR, while the TCRdb copy is restricted to in-frame clones and leaves out a portion. The sample shows hundreds of thousands of clones, over 13% of them seen only once. The sequenced sample was naive CD4+ T cells from blood. The receptors come from a young man with type 1 diabetes.

This sequence joins TRBV29-1 and TRBJ2-7; 8 bases agree with TRBD1. Germline V gene lookup returns CDR1 SQVTM and CDR2 ANQGSEA. The V gene end was trimmed by 6 bases and the J gene end by 5 bases; junction bases not matched to a gene: 3. The CDR3 has 11 amino acids. The CDR3 loop reads CSVQTGDEQYF. CDR3 coding DNA: TGCAGCGTCCAGACAGGGGACGAGCAGTACTTC.

This clone was seen more than once but under ten times. The rearrangement links TRBV9 to TRBJ1-5, with D maybe TRBD1 (5 bases). CDR1 and CDR2 (germline): SGDLS, YYNGEE. V was cut by 4 bases and J by 7 bases, with 18 bases left in between. The CDR3 consists of 15 residues. The CDR3 here is CASSPHGHTGQPQHF. Written as DNA, the CDR3 is TGTGCCAGCAGCCCCCACGGACACACAGGACAGCCCCAGCATTTT.

The chain links TRBV6-4 to TRBJ1-5; D is uncertain. The CDR3 covers 13 residues. Germline CDR1 is MRHNA and CDR2 is SNTAGT. Trimming pared 4 bases from V and 4 bases from J, leaving 8 bases between. CDR3: CASSAWENQPQHF. The CDR3 bases are TGTGCCAGCAGTGCTTGGGAAAATCAGCCCCAGCATTTT.

This rearrangement joins TRBV7-6 to TRBJ2-7, with 9 bases lining up with TRBD2. Per the germline V gene, CDR1 is SGHVS and CDR2 is FNYEAQ. The J segment lost 4 bases and the V segment lost 5 bases, leaving 9 bases of the junction unmatched. The CDR3 is 15 residues long. The CDR3 DNA follows: TGTGCCAGCAGCACCGGGACTAGCAAATTATACGAGCAGTACTTC. Amino acid sequence: CASSTGTSKLYEQYF.

This clone has more than one count but fewer than ten. V and J are TRBV7-2 and TRBJ2-3; TRBD2 matches at 8 bases. V lost 7 bases and J lost 3; bases outside the gene matches: 3. This CDR3 is built from 13 residues. Per germline, CDR1 SGHTA and CDR2 FQGNSA. The CDR3 protein is CASTIAGTDTQYF. CDR3 sequence (DNA): TGTGCCAGCACCATAGCGGGAACAGATACGCAGTATTTT.

V gene TRBV5-1 combines with J gene TRBJ2-1; the D is unclear. Germline V gene lookup returns CDR1 SGHRS and CDR2 YFSETQ. The V and J ends lost 4 bases and 0 bases respectively, with 14 bases between them. This CDR3 comprises 16 residues. This CDR3 is CASSDNPSSSYNEQFF. CDR3 coding DNA: TGCGCCAGCAGCGACAATCCCTCTAGCTCCTACAATGAGCAGTTCTTC.

This clone was detected only a few times. The chain combines TRBV21-1 with TRBJ1-5. TRBV21-1 represents a pseudogene. The CDR3 is 14 residues long. As DNA, the CDR3 is TGTGCCAGCAGCGATAAGGGCAGTCATCAGCCCCAGCATTTT. This translates into CASSDKGSHQPQHF.

The chain recombines TRBV5-6 with TRBJ2-6, with D hard to call. Trimming shortened V by 10 bases and J by 0 bases, and 14 bases separated the two germline ends. Per the germline V gene, CDR1 is SGHDT and CDR2 is YYEEEE. The CDR3 spans 15 residues. Here the CDR3 DNA reads TGTGCCGGCCTGGAGTACAGCTCTGGGGCCAACGTCCTGACTTTC. It translates to CAGLEYSSGANVLTF. Drawing the rest from reference TRBV5-6 and TRBJ2-6, the complete variable domain is DAGVTQSPTHLIKTRGQQVTLRCSPKSGHDTVSWYQQALGQGPQFIFQYYEEEERQRGNFPDRFSGHQFPNYSSELNVNALLLGDSALYLCAGLEYSSGANVLTFGAGSRLTVL.

The V gene is TRBV11-2, the J gene TRBJ2-4; the D gene is possibly TRBD1 (6 bases). The CDR3 has 17 amino acids. V was pared by 1 base and J by 1 base, with 14 bases between. Germline V gives CDR1 SGHAT, CDR2 FQNNGV. The CDR3 is CASSLVAGAGAKNIQYF. As DNA, the CDR3 is TGTGCCAGCAGCTTAGTGGCAGGGGCTGGGGCCAAAAACATTCAGTACTTC.

There are a few counts of this clone. The chain couples TRBV29-1 to TRBJ1-1; D might be TRBD1 (5 bases). CDR3 size: 13 residues. CDR1 SQVTM and CDR2 ANQGSEA come from the germline V gene. V was cut by 4 bases and J by 6 bases, with 15 bases left in between. This CDR3 reads CSVGGGAGAEAFF. The CDR3 DNA reads as TGCAGCGTTGGAGGAGGGGCGGGGGCTGAAGCTTTCTTT.

In this sample, this clone turned up a few times. V usage is TRBV5-4 and J usage is TRBJ2-3, with D possibly matching TRBD2 (6 bases). This CDR3 spans 16 amino acids. The V and J ends lost 4 bases and 2 bases respectively, with 17 bases between them. Germline-derived CDR1 and CDR2 are SGHNT and YYREEE (reference sequence). CDR3 sequence: CASSPPGLFPTDTQYF. In DNA, the CDR3 is TGTGCCAGCAGCCCGCCCGGACTATTTCCCACAGATACGCAGTATTTT.

In this sample, this clone turned up a few times. This clone may be a read error of a much larger clone one base away. This sample also contains other DNA sequences that code for the same CDR3. CDR3 in amino acids: CASSIWAGELFF. As DNA, the CDR3 is TGTGCCAGTAGTATTTGGGCCGGGGAGCTGTTTTTT. This chain joins TRBV19 and TRBJ2-2; no firm D call. Between the trimmed V and J ends, which lost 3 bases and 6 bases, there was a span of 5 bases. The CDR3 runs 12 residues. Per germline, CDR1 LNHDA and CDR2 SQIVND (reference sequence).

The genes are TRBV10-2 and TRBJ1-1; D not certain. Germline CDR1 is WSHSY and CDR2 is SAAADI. V lost 8 bases and J lost 0, with 10 bases in between. The CDR3 totals 13 residues. CDR3 sequence: CASPSTLNTEAFF. CDR3 bases: TGCGCCAGCCCGTCCACCTTGAACACTGAAGCTTTCTTT.

The rearrangement links TRBV29-1 to TRBJ1-1; possible D gene TRBD1, 6 bases. V was pared by 8 bases and J by 2 bases, with 12 bases between. Germline CDR1 reads SQVTM; CDR2 reads ANQGSEA. The CDR3 has 12 amino acids. The CDR3 here is CSFRDTNTEAFF. Here the CDR3 DNA reads TGCAGCTTCCGGGACACAAACACTGAAGCTTTCTTT.

This clone was seen a few times. The chain carries TRBV10-3 and TRBJ2-5; TRBD2 matches 7 bases. V gave up 6 bases and J gave up 5 bases; unmatched junction bases: 6. Germline V gives CDR1 ENHRY, CDR2 SYGVKD. This CDR3 comprises 13 residues. The CDR3 DNA reads as TGTGCCATCAGCCAGACTAGCATGGAGACCCAGTACTTC. This sequence encodes CAISQTSMETQYF.

V usage is TRBV4-2 and J usage is TRBJ2-2; D call uncertain. This CDR3 contains 15 residues. CDR1 and CDR2 (germline): LGHNA, YNFKEQ. V shed 0 bases and J shed 6 bases, with 11 bases lying between them. The CDR3 sequence is CASSQDTARAGELFF. Written as DNA, the CDR3 is TGTGCCAGCAGCCAAGATACCGCTAGGGCCGGGGAGCTGTTTTTT.

The V call is TRBV11-2, the J call TRBJ2-7; D may match TRBD1 or TRBD2 (5 bases each). Per germline, CDR1 SGHAT and CDR2 FQNNGV. The V end lost 5 bases, the J end lost 1 base, and 12 bases lay between the germline ends. This CDR3 region has 14 residues. DNA of the CDR3: TGTGCCAGCAGCCCGTGGGACGGATCCTACGAGCAGTACTTC. It codes for CASSPWDGSYEQYF.

This clone showed up just a few times. The genes are TRBV10-3 and TRBJ1-2; no clear D gene. Trimming pared 2 bases from V and 10 bases from J, leaving 8 bases between. The germline gives CDR1 ENHRY, CDR2 SYGVKD. There are 11 residues in the CDR3. CDR3 nucleotides: TGTGCCATCAGTGAGGGGCAGACCTACACCTTC. This encodes CAISEGQTYTF.

V gene TRBV30 combines with J gene TRBJ2-3; no firm D call. The CDR3 covers 15 residues. CDR1 GTSNPN and CDR2 SVGIG come from the germline V gene (reference sequence). V lost 3 bases to trimming and J lost 0 bases, with 13 bases between them. The CDR3 DNA is TGTGCCTGGAGGCAACCGGGCCGAAGCACAGATACGCAGTATTTT. Translating gives CAWRQPGRSTDTQYF.

This clone was recorded a few times. This CDR3 is also generated by other DNA sequences in the sample. The chain links TRBV5-1 to TRBJ1-2; no firm D call. Germline CDR1 and CDR2: SGHRS and YFSETQ. The CDR3 sequence is 14 residues long. Trimming removed 0 bases at V and 0 bases at J, with 6 bases between. The CDR3 DNA reads TGCGCCAGCAGCTTGGACAGAGCTAACTATGGCTACACCTTC. This codes for CASSLDRANYGYTF. Drawing the rest from reference TRBV5-1 and TRBJ1-2, the complete variable domain is KAGVTQTPRYLIKTRGQQVTLSCSPISGHRSVSWYQQTPGQGLQFLFEYFSETQRNKGNFPGRFSGRQFSNSRSEMNVSTLELGDSALYLCASSLDRANYGYTFGSGTRLTVV.

J is TRBJ1-5 and V is TRBV4-1, with a tentative D call TRBD1 (5 bases). Between the trimmed V and J ends, which lost 2 bases and 6 bases, there was a span of 17 bases. The germline V gene encodes CDR1 MGHRA and CDR2 YSYEKL. The CDR3 consists of 16 residues. For the CDR3, the DNA is TGCGCCAGCAGCCAATTCCAGGGTGTTGCAGGTCAGCCCCAGCATTTT. Translation gives CASSQFQGVAGQPQHF.

This clone occurred a few times. The chain has TRBV7-2 and TRBJ1-2; 10 bases agree with TRBD1. Germline V CDR1 and CDR2: SGHTA, FQGNSA. The CDR3 has 15 amino acids. The junction had 8 bases not matched to a gene; V was cut back by 6 bases and J by 4 bases. CDR3 bases: TGTGCCAGCAGTCCGACAGGGGGCGTAGGCTATGGCTACACCTTC. The encoded protein is CASSPTGGVGYGYTF.

This clone was counted a few times. The chain has TRBV7-6 and TRBJ2-3, with unresolved D. Trimming took 1 base from V and 2 from J, leaving 7 bases between them. CDR3 length: 14 residues. CDR1 is SGHVS and CDR2 is FNYEAQ in the germline V gene. CDR3 in DNA: TGTGCCAGCAGCTTAGGAGCCTCCACAGATACGCAGTATTTT. This sequence encodes CASSLGASTDTQYF.

This clone has just a few counts. The gene calls are TRBV12-2 and TRBJ1-5. TRBV12-2 is reported as a pseudogene. This CDR3 is 18 amino acids long. Here the CDR3 DNA reads TGTGCAAGTCGCTTAGTTTGCCGGGAGGGTCTTGGCAATCAGCCCCAGCATTTT. This gives the protein CASRLVCREGLGNQPQHF.